This T cell receptor (beta chain) was sequenced for a study of shared clonotypes between healthy human individuals. The naive CD8 fraction comprised CD45RO-negative cells positively selected for CCR7 and excluded terminally differentiated effector memory CD45RA+ cells. Donors included only healthy HIV-negative adults lacking recent acute infections or vaccinations. Germline loops: CDR1 MGHRA, CDR2 YSYEKL. CDR3 length equals 18 residues. Assay used: immunoSEQ multiplex PCR; TCRdb lists only in-frame clones, some missing. The table records 500,000 to 700,000 clones, approximately 95% of them present only once.

What was sequenced was naive CD8+ T cells sorted from blood. The chain has TRBV4-1 and TRBJ2-5; 9 bases are shared with TRBD1. The better agreement between TRBJ2-7 and the DNA end casts doubt on the J call. This receptor was identified in a woman in her thirties in good health. CDR3 loop: CASSQDPPTGQGSYEQYF. The DNA of the CDR3 is TGCGCCAGCAGCCAAGATCCCCCTACGGGACAGGGCTCCTACGAGCAGTACTTC.